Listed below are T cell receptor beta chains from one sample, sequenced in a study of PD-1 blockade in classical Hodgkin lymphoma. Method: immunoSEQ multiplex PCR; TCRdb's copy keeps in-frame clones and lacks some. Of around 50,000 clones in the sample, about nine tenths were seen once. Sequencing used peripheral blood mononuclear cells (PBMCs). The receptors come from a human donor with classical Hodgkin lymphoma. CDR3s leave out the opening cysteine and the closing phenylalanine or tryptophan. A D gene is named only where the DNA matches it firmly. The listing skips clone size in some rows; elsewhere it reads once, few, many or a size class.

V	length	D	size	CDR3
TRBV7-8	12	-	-	ASIPEGKYREQY
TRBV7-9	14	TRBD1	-	ASSPDRGATGNTIY
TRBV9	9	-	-	ASSRGTSYT
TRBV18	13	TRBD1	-	ASSPAGGGNTEAF
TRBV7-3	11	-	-	ASSFPETGELF
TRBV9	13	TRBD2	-	ASSPGTSGSETQY
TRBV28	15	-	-	ASSRPPSGEGVDTQY
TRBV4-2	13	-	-	ASSQERGMGQPQH
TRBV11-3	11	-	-	ASSQGLQETQY
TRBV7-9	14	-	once	ASSLALGGANYGYT
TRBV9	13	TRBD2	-	ASSRTSGSTDTQY
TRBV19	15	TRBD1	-	ASSIPRTGGTGQPQH
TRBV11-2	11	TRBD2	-	ASSFEREDEQF
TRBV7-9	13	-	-	ASSSRGGGNTEAF
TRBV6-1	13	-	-	ASSALRGSSYEQY
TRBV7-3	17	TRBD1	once	ASSTLPGTGVRGYNEQF
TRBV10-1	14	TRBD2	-	ASSETGTSPTYEQY
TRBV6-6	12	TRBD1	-	ASGETGLNTEAF
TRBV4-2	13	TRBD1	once	ASSHGDRDGNTIY
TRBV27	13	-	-	ASTPVAWADTEAF
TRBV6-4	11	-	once	ASSQQGAGELF
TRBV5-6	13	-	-	ASSVGTNYLNEQF
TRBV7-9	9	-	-	ASSPVDTQY
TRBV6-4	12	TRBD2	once	ASERDLNTGELF
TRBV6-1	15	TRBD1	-	ASSEASTGGARFGYT
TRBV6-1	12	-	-	ASLTRGAYNEQF
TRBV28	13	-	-	ASSSTDLGSTEAF
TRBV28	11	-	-	ATCPGVVGIQY
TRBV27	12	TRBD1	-	ASRKDRGRETQY
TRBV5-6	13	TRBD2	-	ASSLSGRAVGELF
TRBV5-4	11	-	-	ASSFERTDGYT